This TCR beta chain was retrieved from a study of blood T cell repertoires in COVID-19. V shed 5 bases, J shed 1 base, and the junction held 5 bases outside the gene matches. The CDR3 runs 15 residues. CDR1 is ENHRY, CDR2 SYGVKD, per germline. Cohort placement rested on clinical history that participants reported themselves. What the recovered Cohort 3 donors had was two negative PCRs, clearance, or symptom resolution. Libraries were prepared by immunoSEQ multiplex PCR; TCRdb keeps only in-frame clonotypes and omits some of them. The table shows hundreds of thousands of clones, with around 90% occurring only once.

The clonotype was recovered from a man between 60 and 75 years old who had recovered from COVID-19. The chain has TRBV10-3 and TRBJ2-3; TRBD1 aligns across 8 bases. Input material: PBMCs or T cells enriched from blood (not recorded which). The CDR3 here is CAISFGQGGTDTQYF. CDR3 sequence (DNA): TGTGCCATCAGTTTCGGACAGGGTGGCACAGATACGCAGTATTTT.